Listed below are T cell receptor beta chains from one sample, sequenced in a study of Graves' ophthalmopathy and Graves' hyperthyroidism. TCRdb re-called the multiplex PCR reads through MiXCR, storing one row per CDR3 protein. The table records 230,000 or so distinct CDR3 sequences, 45% to 55% of them present only once. The sequenced sample consisted of peripheral blood. The receptors shown here come from an adult man with Graves' ophthalmopathy. Both conserved end residues are part of each CDR3. D genes are given only for firm matches. Rows give clone size only sometimes, using once, few, many, or a class for an expanded clone.

J gene: TRBJ2-7; V gene: TRBV7-9; clone size: few; D gene: -; CDR3 DNA: TGTGCCAGCAGCTTAACCCTCGAGCAGTACTTC; CDR3 protein: CASSLTLEQYF
J gene: TRBJ2-7; V gene: TRBV9; clone size: -; D gene: TRBD1; CDR3 DNA: TGTGCCAGCAGCGTGGGCCCCGGGACAGGGACATACGAGCAGTACTTC; CDR3 protein: CASSVGPGTGTYEQYF
J gene: TRBJ2-5; V gene: TRBV5-1; clone size: -; D gene: TRBD2; CDR3 DNA: TGCGCCAGCAGACCGGGACTAGTACTGGGAGAGACCCAGTACTTC; CDR3 protein: CASRPGLVLGETQYF
J gene: TRBJ1-2; V gene: TRBV2; clone size: -; D gene: -; CDR3 DNA: -; CDR3 protein: CASILGKGFDYGYTF
J gene: TRBJ1-5; V gene: TRBV19; clone size: -; D gene: -; CDR3 DNA: TGTGCCAGTAGTAAGCTCGACGGGTCCTATCAGCCCCAGCATTTT; CDR3 protein: CASSKLDGSYQPQHF
J gene: TRBJ1-1; V gene: TRBV5-1; clone size: -; D gene: -; CDR3 DNA: TGCGCCAGCAGCTCTCCCGTCGGGGAGGCACTAAACACTGAAGCTTTCTTT; CDR3 protein: CASSSPVGEALNTEAFF
J gene: TRBJ1-3; V gene: TRBV6-5; clone size: -; D gene: -; CDR3 DNA: TGTGCCAGCCCCATGGGGGACTCTGGAAACACCATATATTTT; CDR3 protein: CASPMGDSGNTIYF
J gene: TRBJ1-6; V gene: TRBV7-9; clone size: -; D gene: -; CDR3 DNA: TGTGCCAGCAGCTTATTCGACAGTCAATCACCCCTCCACTTT; CDR3 protein: CASSLFDSQSPLHF
J gene: TRBJ1-2; V gene: TRBV30; clone size: -; D gene: -; CDR3 DNA: TGTGCCTGGAGTGTACGTGGCGCGAACTATGGCTACACCTTC; CDR3 protein: CAWSVRGANYGYTF
J gene: TRBJ2-7; V gene: TRBV13; clone size: -; D gene: -; CDR3 DNA: TGTGCCAGCAGCTTAGTTGGACGGGCCTACGAGCAGTACTTC; CDR3 protein: CASSLVGRAYEQYF
J gene: TRBJ2-2; V gene: TRBV20-1; clone size: -; D gene: -; CDR3 DNA: TGCAGTGCTAGAGCGCCAGGGCGGACCGGGGAGCTGTTTTTT; CDR3 protein: CSARAPGRTGELFF
J gene: TRBJ1-1; V gene: TRBV10-3; clone size: -; D gene: -; CDR3 DNA: TGTGCCATCAGTTACTCTATAGGCGATGGGCGATATGAAGCTTTCTTT; CDR3 protein: CAISYSIGDGRYEAFF
J gene: TRBJ1-6; V gene: TRBV5-1; clone size: -; D gene: -; CDR3 DNA: TGCGCCAGCAGCTTTGCGGCCCCGGGCAATTCACCCCTCCACTTT; CDR3 protein: CASSFAAPGNSPLHF
J gene: TRBJ1-2; V gene: TRBV28; clone size: few; D gene: TRBD1; CDR3 DNA: TGTGCCAGCAGGGTGAGAGGGGGCGCCTCTGGCTACACCTTC; CDR3 protein: CASRVRGGASGYTF
J gene: TRBJ2-5; V gene: TRBV10-3; clone size: -; D gene: TRBD1; CDR3 DNA: TGTGCCAGCATCAGGGGGCGGGGCGGGGAGACCCAGTACTTC; CDR3 protein: CASIRGRGGETQYF
J gene: TRBJ1-5; V gene: TRBV20-1; clone size: -; D gene: TRBD1; CDR3 DNA: TGCAGTGCTACACAGGGGGCCGTTCAGCCCCAGCATTTT; CDR3 protein: CSATQGAVQPQHF
J gene: TRBJ1-3; V gene: TRBV7-9; clone size: -; D gene: -; CDR3 DNA: TGTGCCAGCAGCTTAGATGGGGGCGCAGGAAACACCATATATTTT; CDR3 protein: CASSLDGGAGNTIYF
J gene: TRBJ2-1; V gene: TRBV7-6; clone size: -; D gene: -; CDR3 DNA: TGTGCCAGCAGCTTTGCGGGTGAGGGGTCTTACAATGAGCAGTTCTTC; CDR3 protein: CASSFAGEGSYNEQFF
J gene: TRBJ2-7; V gene: TRBV20-1; clone size: -; D gene: -; CDR3 DNA: TGCAGTGCTAGAGATCGGCTCAGGATCAGCTACGAGCAGTACTTC; CDR3 protein: CSARDRLRISYEQYF
J gene: TRBJ2-7; V gene: TRBV5-4; clone size: -; D gene: TRBD1; CDR3 DNA: TGTGCCAGCAGCTCCCCCGACAGGGGGAATCGGGTCGAGCAGTACTTC; CDR3 protein: CASSSPDRGNRVEQYF
J gene: TRBJ1-6; V gene: TRBV10-3; clone size: once; D gene: TRBD1; CDR3 DNA: TGTGCCAGCAGGGGGATAAACAGGGATACGAATTCACCCCTCCACTTT; CDR3 protein: CASRGINRDTNSPLHF
J gene: TRBJ1-2; V gene: TRBV9; clone size: -; D gene: TRBD1; CDR3 DNA: TGTGCCAGCAGCCAAGAAAAAGACAGGGGGCAGGTGGGCTATGGCTACACCTTC; CDR3 protein: CASSQEKDRGQVGYGYTF
J gene: TRBJ2-1; V gene: TRBV5-1; clone size: -; D gene: TRBD1; CDR3 DNA: TGCGCCACCAGTGATTCAGGCAGGGGGCTGGGAGAGCAGTTCTTC; CDR3 protein: CATSDSGRGLGEQFF
J gene: TRBJ1-4; V gene: TRBV7-2; clone size: few; D gene: -; CDR3 DNA: TGTGCCAGCAAGGGGGGGCCCAGTGAAAAACTGTTTTTT; CDR3 protein: CASKGGPSEKLFF
J gene: TRBJ2-7; V gene: TRBV11-3; clone size: few; D gene: TRBD1; CDR3 DNA: TGTGCCAGCAGCCGTCCGGCGACAGGGATCTACGAGCAGTACTTC; CDR3 protein: CASSRPATGIYEQYF
J gene: TRBJ2-7; V gene: TRBV20-1; clone size: once; D gene: TRBD1; CDR3 DNA: TGCAGTGCTAGAGAGGGGACAGGGCCCAGGGAGCAGTACTTC; CDR3 protein: CSAREGTGPREQYF
J gene: TRBJ2-5; V gene: TRBV7-9; clone size: few; D gene: -; CDR3 DNA: TGTGCCAGCAGCTTACCTGACAGCCAAGAGACCCAGTACTTC; CDR3 protein: CASSLPDSQETQYF
J gene: TRBJ1-4; V gene: TRBV12-5; clone size: -; D gene: -; CDR3 DNA: TGTGCCAGCAGTTCCCCCAGGGTGACTAATGAAAAACTGTTTTTT; CDR3 protein: CASSSPRVTNEKLFF
J gene: TRBJ2-2; V gene: TRBV2; clone size: -; D gene: TRBD2; CDR3 DNA: TGTGCCAGCAAGTCGGGGGGGCAAACCGGGGAGCTGTTTTTT; CDR3 protein: CASKSGGQTGELFF
J gene: TRBJ2-2; V gene: TRBV5-1; clone size: -; D gene: -; CDR3 DNA: TGCGCCAGCAGCTTGTCGGGGATCCACACCGGGGAGCTGTTTTTT; CDR3 protein: CASSLSGIHTGELFF
J gene: TRBJ1-1; V gene: TRBV6-5; clone size: -; D gene: -; CDR3 DNA: TGTGCCAGCAGTTACTCGGGACACAAGAACACTGAAGCTTTCTTT; CDR3 protein: CASSYSGHKNTEAFF
J gene: TRBJ2-1; V gene: TRBV20-1; clone size: -; D gene: TRBD1; CDR3 DNA: TGCAGTGCTAGGACAGGGGCTAATGGGCAGTTCTTC; CDR3 protein: CSARTGANGQFF
J gene: TRBJ2-2; V gene: TRBV2; clone size: -; D gene: -; CDR3 DNA: TGTGCCAGCAGTGAGGAGACACCGAGGAACACCGGGGAGCTGTTTTTT; CDR3 protein: CASSEETPRNTGELFF
J gene: TRBJ1-1; V gene: TRBV4-2; clone size: -; D gene: TRBD1; CDR3 DNA: TGTGCCAGCACCTTGGGACAGGGTGGGAACACTGAAGCTTTCTTT; CDR3 protein: CASTLGQGGNTEAFF
J gene: TRBJ1-3; V gene: TRBV5-1; clone size: -; D gene: -; CDR3 DNA: TGCGCCAGCAGCTTGGACACTGGAAACACCATATATTTT; CDR3 protein: CASSLDTGNTIYF
J gene: TRBJ2-7; V gene: TRBV7-2; clone size: -; D gene: TRBD2; CDR3 DNA: TGTGCCAGCAGATACCGGGACTACTCCTACGAGCAGTACTTC; CDR3 protein: CASRYRDYSYEQYF
J gene: TRBJ1-2; V gene: TRBV7-9; clone size: -; D gene: -; CDR3 DNA: TGTGCCAGCAGCCAGGGATACGATGGGAATTATGGCTACACCTTC; CDR3 protein: CASSQGYDGNYGYTF
J gene: TRBJ2-5; V gene: TRBV29-1; clone size: few; D gene: TRBD2; CDR3 DNA: TGCAGCGTTGAACTTAGTAGCGGGAAGACCCAGTACTTC; CDR3 protein: CSVELSSGKTQYF
J gene: TRBJ1-2; V gene: TRBV7-8; clone size: few; D gene: -; CDR3 DNA: TGTGCCAGCAGCTCATCCGGGGGCGCTGGATATGGCTACACCTTC; CDR3 protein: CASSSSGGAGYGYTF
J gene: TRBJ1-4; V gene: TRBV9; clone size: few; D gene: -; CDR3 DNA: TGTGCCAGCATGAGGTCCAGGACTAATGAAAAACTGTTTTTT; CDR3 protein: CASMRSRTNEKLFF
J gene: TRBJ1-2; V gene: TRBV20-1; clone size: many; D gene: TRBD1; CDR3 DNA: TGCAGTGCTAGGGAGACAGGGTGGAATGGCTACACCTTC; CDR3 protein: CSARETGWNGYTF
J gene: TRBJ2-7; V gene: TRBV19; clone size: -; D gene: -; CDR3 DNA: TGTGCCAGTAAACTTGTGGGACGACCATCGGGGGAGCAGTACTTC; CDR3 protein: CASKLVGRPSGEQYF
J gene: TRBJ2-5; V gene: TRBV5-1; clone size: -; D gene: TRBD2; CDR3 DNA: TGCGCTTCTAGCGGGGCTAGCGGGATCCAAGAGACCCAGTACTTC; CDR3 protein: CASSGASGIQETQYF
J gene: TRBJ2-7; V gene: TRBV10-1; clone size: few; D gene: -; CDR3 DNA: TGCGCCAGCCGGGGACACCCCCTCTACGAGCAGTACTTC; CDR3 protein: CASRGHPLYEQYF